The 18 T cell receptor beta chains given below trace back to one sample, sequenced in a study of response to subunit inactivated influenza vaccine. TCRdb recomputed calls from the RT-PCR reads with MiXCR, one row per CDR3 protein. The table records 500,000 to 600,000 distinct CDR3 sequences, more than 15% of them present only once. Sequences were derived from CD4+ T cells sorted from PBMCs, sampled around 25 months after vaccination. These receptors were obtained from a man between 50 and 69 years old who received an inactivated influenza vaccine.

The table lists this clonotype with a few counts. The chain recombines TRBV5-1 with TRBJ1-1; 9 bases agree with TRBD1. The V gene's germline CDR1 is SGHRS and CDR2 YFSETQ. V dropped 3 bases and J dropped 2; count of bases not matched to a gene: 8. This CDR3 is 16 amino acids long. CDR3 protein: CASSSVPGQGNTEAFF. In DNA form, the CDR3 reads TGCGCCAGCAGCTCAGTACCGGGACAGGGCAACACTGAAGCTTTCTTT.

This clonotype appeared a few times. This rearrangement joins TRBV5-5 to TRBJ1-1, with 8 bases matching TRBD1. After removal of 3 bases from V and 2 bases from J, the junction contained 9 bases not matched to a gene. Germline loops: CDR1 SGHKS, CDR2 YYEKEE (reference sequence). The CDR3 extends over 16 amino acids. CDR3 nucleotide sequence: TGTGCCAGCAGCTCCGGTGGCGGACAGGGAAACACTGAAGCTTTCTTT. It encodes CASSSGGGQGNTEAFF.

CDR3 sequence reads: CAIRVRKGTEAFF. DNA of the CDR3: TGTGCCATCAGGGTGCGTAAAGGCACTGAAGCTTTCTTT. The rearrangement joins TRBV10-3 to TRBJ1-1; D gene unclear. The CDR3 runs to 13 residues. Between the trimmed V and J ends, which lost 6 bases and 4 bases, there was a span of 12 bases. Germline V gene lookup returns CDR1 ENHRY and CDR2 SYGVKD.

V is TRBV15 and J is TRBJ2-6; D perhaps matches TRBD1 (6 bases). V was clipped by 1 base and J by 2 bases, with 9 bases between them. The CDR3 is made up of 16 amino acids. Germline V gene sequence: CDR1 LNHNV, CDR2 YYDKDF (reference sequence). The CDR3 nucleotides are TGTGCCACCAGCAGAGTATACAGGGCTGGGGCCAACGTCCTGACTTTC. Its protein product is CATSRVYRAGANVLTF.

This clonotype has just a few counts. This chain uses TRBV20-1 with TRBJ2-7, with TRBD2 matching over 8 bases. V shed 0 bases and J 3 bases; nucleotides not matched to a gene: 13. The germline V gene encodes CDR1 DFQATT and CDR2 SNEGSKA (reference sequence). CDR3 length: 17 amino acids. For the CDR3, the DNA is TGCAGTGCTAGAGATCCCCTAAGCGGGAGATTTAACTACGAGCAGTACTTC. Protein product: CSARDPLSGRFNYEQYF.

The V call is TRBV29-1, the J call TRBJ1-1; no definite D call. This CDR3 is built from 12 residues. The germline V gene has CDR1 SQVTM and CDR2 ANQGSEA. V shed 2 bases and J shed 11 bases, with 15 bases lying between them. The CDR3 nucleotides read TGCAGCGTTGAAAGACACGAGCTAGGGGCTTTCTTT. It specifies CSVERHELGAFF.

The chain has TRBV2 and TRBJ1-2; 7 bases align to TRBD1. CDR3 length equals 15 residues. V shed 5 bases, J shed 0 bases, and the junction held 6 bases outside the gene matches. Germline CDR1 reads SNHLY; CDR2 reads FYNNEI. DNA of the CDR3: TGTGCCAGCAGTAACCCGGGACAGCCTAACTATGGCTACACCTTC. Encoded protein: CASSNPGQPNYGYTF.

This clonotype has a handful of counts. The chain couples TRBV7-4 to TRBJ1-4; TRBD1 matches 7 bases. After removal of 5 bases from V and 7 bases from J, the junction contained 10 bases not matched to a gene. Germline V gives CDR1 SGHVT, CDR2 SQSDAQ. The CDR3 covers 15 residues. CDR3: CASSPRGGGREKLFF. The CDR3, as DNA: TGTGCCAGCAGCCCTCGGGGAGGGGGCCGTGAAAAACTGTTTTTT.

The chain combines TRBV29-1 with TRBJ2-1; the D gene is possibly TRBD2 (5 bases). This CDR3 region has 13 residues. Germline CDR1 and CDR2: SQVTM and ANQGSEA. The V end lost 5 bases, the J end lost 0 bases, and 8 bases lay between the germline ends. CDR3 nucleotide sequence: TGCAGCGTTTCGGGGAGCTCCTACAATGAGCAGTTCTTC. It specifies CSVSGSSYNEQFF.

This clonotype has a count of ten or more. This chain links TRBV10-3 with TRBJ2-2; D perhaps matches TRBD1 (5 bases). The ends were cut back, 2 bases at V and 4 bases at J, with 11 bases in the middle. Germline V gene sequence: CDR1 ENHRY, CDR2 SYGVKD. This CDR3 region has 15 residues. This CDR3 is CAISESPGRTGELFF. DNA of the CDR3: TGTGCCATCAGTGAGAGTCCAGGGCGCACCGGGGAGCTGTTTTTT.

The rearrangement uses TRBV20-1 and TRBJ2-7; 12 positions match TRBD1. The germline CDR1 and CDR2 sequences are DFQATT and SNEGSKA (reference sequence). The junction had 4 bases not matched to a gene; V was cut back by 3 bases and J by 4 bases. This CDR3 region has 14 residues. This CDR3 reads CSASPGQGAYEQYF. In DNA, the CDR3 is TGCAGTGCTAGCCCGGGACAGGGGGCTTACGAGCAGTACTTC.

The chain couples TRBV6-5 to TRBJ2-7, with D perhaps given as TRBD1 or TRBD2 (5 bases each). The CDR3 length is 14 residues. The V gene lost 4 bases and the J gene lost 4 bases, with 14 bases spanning the gap. CDR1 MNHEY and CDR2 SVGAGI come from the germline V gene. The CDR3 coding sequence is TGTGCCAGCAGTTCTCAGGGTCGAGGGTACGAGCAGTACTTC. Its translation is CASSSQGRGYEQYF.

This clonotype was seen a few times. V usage is TRBV6-5 and J usage is TRBJ2-7, with D possibly TRBD2 on 5 matching bases. Germline assignment: CDR1 MNHEY and CDR2 SVGAGI. CDR3 length: 14 amino acids. Trimming left V 0 bases short and J 1 base short, with 7 bases between. DNA of the CDR3: TGTGCCAGCAGTTACTCCGGACTGTCCTACGAGCAGTACTTC. This translates into CASSYSGLSYEQYF.

The chain combines TRBV7-8 with TRBJ2-5, with 8 bases matching TRBD2. From germline, CDR1 is SGHVS and CDR2 FQNEAQ. The trim removed 2 bases at V and 7 bases at J, leaving 12 bases unmatched. The CDR3 totals 16 residues. As DNA, the CDR3 is TGTGCCAGCAGCTTACGTACTAGCGGCCTAGGCGGGACCCAGTACTTC. It specifies CASSLRTSGLGGTQYF. The entire variable domain, with the rest obtained from reference TRBV7-8 and TRBJ2-5, is as follows: GAGVSQSPRYKVAKRGQDVALRCDPISGHVSLFWYQQALGQGPEFLTYFQNEAQLDKSGLPSDRFFAERPEGSVSTLKIQRTQQEDSAVYLCASSLRTSGLGGTQYFGPGTRLLVL.

The chain joins TRBV12-3 or TRBV12-4 to TRBJ1-5; no clear D gene. V lost 6 bases and J lost 0, with 12 bases in between. The CDR3 covers 15 residues. The CDR3 DNA sequence: TGTGCCAGCAGATCTCGACTGGATAGCAATCAGCCCCAGCATTTT. Translated, it gives CASRSRLDSNQPQHF.

The V and J genes are TRBV28 and TRBJ1-2; 7 nucleotides agree with TRBD1. The CDR3 contains 14 residues. Germline V gene lookup returns CDR1 MDHEN and CDR2 SYDVKM. J was trimmed by 1 base and V by 2 bases; bases with no gene match: 1. For the CDR3, the DNA is TGTGCCAGCAGTTTAAACAGGGGTAACTATGGCTACACCTTC. Translated: CASSLNRGNYGYTF.

V gene TRBV19 combines with J gene TRBJ2-3; 10 bases are shared with TRBD2. Per germline, CDR1 LNHDA and CDR2 SQIVND (reference sequence). The length of the CDR3 is 13 residues. Trimming removed 3 bases from V and 10 bases from J; junction bases left unmatched: 4. CDR3 coding DNA: TGTGCCAGTAGTATTCTAGCGGGGGCCCCGCAGTATTTT. Protein sequence: CASSILAGAPQYF.

The chain uses TRBV3-1 and TRBJ2-2; 8 bases map to TRBD2. The CDR3 loop spans 18 amino acids. CDR1 and CDR2 from the germline V gene are LGHDT and YNNKEL (reference sequence). The V segment lost 3 bases and the J segment 2 bases; nucleotides outside the gene matches: 11. The CDR3, as DNA: TGTGCCAGCAGCCAGGAAGGTAGGAGCGGGAGAAACACCGGGGAGCTGTTTTTT. Translated: CASSQEGRSGRNTGELFF. Variable domain in full (rest from reference TRBV3-1 and TRBJ2-2): DTAVSQTPKYLVTQMGNDKSIKCEQNLGHDTMYWYKQDSKKFLKIMFSYNNKELIINETVPNRFSPKSPDKAHLNLHINSLELGDSAVYFCASSQEGRSGRNTGELFFGEGSRLTVL.